The 17 T cell receptor beta chains reported below all come from one sample, sequenced in a study of blood T cells in healthy people across ages (dated by TCRdb to 2013 to 2016). The method was 5' RACE. Sequenced using an Illumina HiSeq 2500. A second PCR of about 7 to 12 cycles was performed with a sample-barcoded 5' primer and a J-beta primer mix. TCRdb reprocessed the public reads (quality trimming at Q25 with fastp, clone calling with MiXCR) and kept in-frame beta chains. Each CDR3 protein gets just one entry, which takes the most common genes and DNA from the rows behind it. The sample yields more than 650,000 distinct CDR3 sequences; about 20% were counted once. The top ten constitute 22% of the sample. Input material: blood. These receptors all come from a man between 65 and 85 years old in good health.

CDR3 DNA: TGTGCCAGCAGCTTTGACCCCTCTGATGAAAAACTGTTTTTT. It translates to CASSFDPSDEKLFF. The genes are TRBV5-5 and TRBJ1-4; no firm D call. Trimming shortened V by 2 bases and J by 6 bases, and 11 bases separated the two germline ends. CDR3 length: 14 residues. CDR1 is SGHKS, CDR2 YYEKEE, per germline (reference sequence). Looking up the rest from reference TRBV5-5 and TRBJ1-4 gives the full variable domain: DAGVTQSPTHLIKTRGQQVTLRCSPISGHKSVSWYQQVLGQGPQFIFQYYEKEERGRGNFPDRFSARQFPNYSSELNVNALLLGDSALYLCASSFDPSDEKLFFGSGTQLSVL.

V is TRBV29-1 and J is TRBJ2-7; 7 bases agree with TRBD1. The CDR3 extends over 12 amino acids. Losses at the gene ends were 4 bases for V and 4 bases for J; bases not matched to a gene: 4. From germline, CDR1 is SQVTM and CDR2 ANQGSEA. The CDR3 DNA follows: TGCAGCGTTGGACAGGGAGAGTACGAGCAGTACTTC. Translating it yields CSVGQGEYEQYF.

The V call is TRBV2, the J call TRBJ1-5, with 7 positions matching TRBD1. The CDR3 extends over 13 amino acids. Germline V gene lookup returns CDR1 SNHLY and CDR2 FYNNEI. The V gene end was trimmed by 6 bases and the J gene end by 11 bases; junction bases not matched to a gene: 10. The CDR3 DNA follows: TGTGCCAGCAGCCGGGACAGCCAATCAGCCCAGCATTTT. It is translated as CASSRDSQSAQHF.

V gene TRBV28 combines with J gene TRBJ2-5; D ambiguous. This CDR3 comprises 14 residues. The germline gives CDR1 MDHEN, CDR2 SYDVKM. Deletions cut 1 base from V and 5 bases from J, with 11 bases between. The CDR3 nucleotides are TGTGCCAGCAGTTTATCAGGATGGTGGGAGACCCAGTACTTC. Translation: CASSLSGWWETQYF.

At least ten counts were recorded for this clonotype. The chain recombines TRBV9 with TRBJ2-1; unclear D gene. This CDR3 has 13 residues. V gave up 0 bases and J gave up 3 bases, with 4 bases separating them. CDR1 SGDLS and CDR2 YYNGEE come from the germline V gene. DNA of the CDR3: TGTGCCAGCAGCGTAGGGGACTACAATGAGCAGTTCTTC. It encodes CASSVGDYNEQFF.

The J gene is TRBJ2-1, the V gene TRBV12-3 or TRBV12-4, with D possibly being TRBD2 (5 bases). Between the trimmed V and J ends, which lost 6 bases and 3 bases, there was a span of 12 bases. The CDR3 is 14 amino acids. The CDR3 coding sequence is TGTGCCAGCAGAACTAGTGCCTTCTACAATGAGCAGTTCTTC. Its protein is CASRTSAFYNEQFF.

With respect to this clonotype: The germline gene is not matched at one end of the junction; a read error may be the cause. The rearrangement links TRBV29-1 to TRBJ1-2, with D uncertain. This CDR3 has 13 amino acids. Germline lookup yields CDR1 SQVTM and CDR2 ANQGSEA. CDR3 in DNA: TGCAGCGTTGAAGAGTTGCCAGTTGGTGTTGATTCCTTC. It translates to CSVEELPVGVDSF. The variable domain in full, with the rest retrieved from reference TRBV29-1 and TRBJ1-2, is SAVISQKPSRDICQRGTSLTIQCQVDSQVTMMFWYRQQPGQSLTLIATANQGSEATYESGFVIDKFPISRPNLTFSTLTVSNMSPEDSSIYLCSVEELPVGVDSFGSGTRLTVV.

The chain recombines TRBV29-1 with TRBJ2-2, with 10 bases fitting TRBD2. CDR1 is SQVTM, CDR2 ANQGSEA, per germline. CDR3 length equals 17 residues. Trimming removed 7 bases from V and 7 bases from J; junction bases left unmatched: 18. The CDR3 region is CSALVPLAGEVSGELFF. The CDR3 bases are TGCAGCGCCCTCGTCCCTCTAGCGGGGGAGGTTAGCGGGGAGCTGTTTTTT.

This clonotype has only a few counts. The chain is built from TRBV21-1 and TRBJ2-7; the table names TRBD2, a call not compared with the DNA. TRBV21-1 is a documented pseudogene. This CDR3 is 14 amino acids long. CDR3 sequence: CASRRGRERYEQYV. CDR3 sequence (DNA): TGTGCCAGCAGACGAGGGCGGGAGAGATACGAGCAGTACGTC.

The V gene is TRBV2, the J gene TRBJ2-3; 9 bases fit TRBD2. The CDR3 sequence is 16 residues long. The germline V gene encodes CDR1 SNHLY and CDR2 FYNNEI. J lost 1 base, V lost 4 bases, and 6 bases had no gene match. CDR3 sequence: CASSVVAGAGTDTQYF. The CDR3 region has the DNA TGTGCCAGCAGTGTAGTAGCGGGAGCTGGCACAGATACGCAGTATTTT.

This clonotype was seen more than once but under ten times. CDR3 nucleotide sequence: TGTGCCAGCAGTGACAGGGAACTGCCCCAGCATTTT. Its translation: CASSDRELPQHF. This chain joins TRBV2 and TRBJ1-5, with D possibly TRBD1 on 5 matching bases. Germline V gene lookup returns CDR1 SNHLY and CDR2 FYNNEI. The CDR3 extends over 12 amino acids. Trimming removed 3 bases from V and 9 bases from J, with 9 bases in between.

This clonotype occurred a few times. The chain combines TRBV29-1 with TRBJ2-4; 9 nucleotides line up with TRBD2. CDR3 size: 18 residues. Germline V CDR1 and CDR2: SQVTM, ANQGSEA. V dropped 0 bases and J dropped 0; count of bases not matched to a gene: 9. CDR3 sequence (DNA): TGCAGCGTTGAAGATCAGCAGCGGGGGGCTCTAGCCAAAAACATTCAGTACTTC. Its protein product is CSVEDQQRGALAKNIQYF.

The rearrangement uses TRBV25-1 and TRBJ2-4; D ambiguous. Looked up from germline, CDR1 is MGHDK and CDR2 is SYGVNS. V dropped 4 bases and J dropped 0 bases, with 7 bases sitting between them. The CDR3 totals 14 residues. The chain's CDR3 is CASSVNSAKNIQYF. The CDR3 DNA sequence: TGTGCCAGCAGTGTTAACTCAGCCAAAAACATTCAGTACTTC.

In its sample, this clonotype was seen many times. CDR3 bases: TGTGCCATCAGTAACCCAGCGGGAGGGTTCTATGAGCAGTTCTTC. It is translated as CAISNPAGGFYEQFF. This chain uses TRBV10-3 with TRBJ2-1, with 10 bases that match TRBD2. V dropped 5 bases and J dropped 8; count of bases not matched to a gene: 9. The CDR3 length is 15 residues. In germline, CDR1 is ENHRY, CDR2 SYGVKD.

The chain links TRBV2 to TRBJ2-7; no firm D call. V gave up 6 bases and J gave up 2 bases, with 8 bases separating them. The CDR3 sequence is 12 residues long. Germline V gene sequence: CDR1 SNHLY, CDR2 FYNNEI. The DNA for the CDR3 is TGTGCCAGCAGCCCGGCCCCCTACGAGCAGTACTTC. This codes for CASSPAPYEQYF.

This clonotype came up a few times. The V gene is TRBV5-1, the J gene TRBJ1-1; no firm D call. Trimming took off 0 bases at V and 0 bases at J, with 12 bases between the two ends. CDR3 length: 16 residues. Germline CDR1 and CDR2: SGHRS and YFSETQ. In nucleotides, the CDR3 is TGCGCCAGCAGCTTGGGTCACCAGATAGTGAACACTGAAGCTTTCTTT. Its protein is CASSLGHQIVNTEAFF.

This clonotype has a count of ten or more. The V gene is TRBV27, the J gene TRBJ2-5, with D perhaps TRBD2 (6 bases). Between the trimmed V and J ends, which lost 5 bases and 0 bases, there was a span of 16 bases. CDR1 is MNHEY and CDR2 is SMNVEV in the germline V gene (reference sequence). This CDR3 is built from 16 residues. As DNA, the CDR3 is TGTGCCAGCAGTGGGGTTAGCGGCCCGTACCAAGAGACCCAGTACTTC. Amino acids: CASSGVSGPYQETQYF.